The source of this T cell receptor (beta chain) is a study of cytomegalovirus exposure and HLA in healthy donors (dated by TCRdb to the late 2010s). About the investigation overall: In an earlier analysis of approximately 640 of the donors, roughly 300 Gb of sequence data and roughly 100 million unique TCR beta sequences from 150 million to 200 million T cells were reported. About 310 gigabases of sequencing data and 78 million or so unique TCR sequences were included in an early release covering several hundred HLA-typed donors. Among the roughly 430 genotyped donors, 75% to 90% belonged to the genetic ancestry cluster associated with self-reported Caucasian donors. The study aimed to test whether cataloging public T cell receptors could reveal signatures of past pathogen exposure. The T cell repertoires of 666 subjects were profiled by immunosequencing and related to cytomegalovirus serostatus. Besides the first cohort of roughly 660 subjects, a separate validation cohort made up of roughly 120 different subjects was used. To predict cytomegalovirus infection status, the study combined high-throughput TCR immunosequencing, statistical association of individual TCRs with disease status, and machine learning. A later analysis re-examined previously published TCR beta repertoires from just over 650 donors and added high-resolution HLA genotyping to investigate patterns of TCR occurrence. Rather than using new phenotypic data, the later analysis identified candidate immune exposures from TCR beta sequences and from how often those sequences occurred across donors. In an earlier analysis of roughly 540 of the donors, high-throughput TCR beta sequencing was used to judge whether each TCR beta V gene segment behaved as functional or pseudogenic. Donor age, sex, ethnicity and CMV serostatus were compiled alongside the repertoire data. A later genetic analysis took genome-wide SNP genotypes for about 55% of the roughly 700 donors and used that subset as a discovery cohort. All discovery cohort repertoires had been generated using a single sequencing platform. HLA typing included class I and class II loci at four-digit resolution. Typing coverage varied by locus: 629-630 donors for A, B, C, DRB1 and DQB1; some 520 for DQA1; more than 600 for DPA1; some 470 for DPB1. Four to six DR-DQ haplotypes were handled as single units for association and clustering, since linkage in the cohort was strong. Among around 400 genotyped donors of the cohort, an average of around 240,000 unique TCR beta nucleotide sequences were sequenced per donor, around 20% of them non-productive.

A remark on this clone: Its antigen is unknown. No base-level quality is on record; no much larger clone is a single base apart.

From its cysteine to its phenylalanine, the CDR3 spans 13 amino acids. Left in the record is the CDR3 DNA by itself, 39 bases read in frame from the first base. Reading the germline V gene gives CDR1 SGHRS and CDR2 YFSETQ. V gives up 7 bases and J gives up 7 bases, and the segment between their germline ends measures 14 bases. Results and caveats for the whole study, not just this receptor: A later analysis found that TCR association rates varied across HLA loci, with DRB1 alleles showing the most associated TCRs and HLA-C alleles the fewest. Over 15 rarely observed V segments, including chromosome 9 orphons, were excluded from the earlier analysis of some 590 of the donors because counts were too low. A further reported finding was that TCR beta sequences accurately predicted the HLA-A and HLA-B alleles for most subjects in the first cohort. Broadly in line with IMGT annotations, most TCR beta V segments showed up in productive rearrangements about 87% or about 30% of the time in an earlier analysis of several hundred of the donors. Most CMV-associated TCR beta chains appeared to be HLA-restricted in a later analysis, and the HLA associations seemed to be driven largely by CMV exposure. Compared with the 666-donor mean, donors in an Asian-associated ancestry cluster had fewer N-insertions in productive TCRs, according to a later genetic analysis. The authors suggested that the approach could potentially be generalized to other disease states and immunological phenotypes. In vitro tests confirmed that a few of the cytomegalovirus-associated TCR beta chains recognize cytomegalovirus antigens. An association between a missense DCLRE1C variant and V-gene and J-gene trimming of TCR beta chains was found in a later genetic analysis and replicated in an independent cohort. Strong co-occurrence of HLA alleles, especially DR and DQ, made assigning TCR associations to individual alleles difficult. A total of 150 to 200 TCR beta chains were listed by the study as associated with cytomegalovirus. HLA typing was unavailable for some donors at each locus, so association tests used only the typed subset. Some IMGT-functional V segments, including TRBV6-2 and TRBV6-3, could not be told apart with the 87-base-pair reads, so those segments were excluded. The presence/absence analyses assumed that sequencing depth was roughly uniform across donors, and that assumption may not be true. Several of the top co-occurrence clusters appeared to be linked to parvovirus B19, influenza, CMV and Epstein-Barr virus, according to a later analysis. While some public TCRs were present in many individuals, most TCR sequences turned up only very rarely across donors. The cohort was sequenced for TCR beta chains only, and without alpha or paired-chain data the features that could be detected were limited. A cluster of highly shared sequence variants was judged likely to represent a technical artifact of the sequencing pipeline. In a later analysis, HLA-associated TCR beta chains showed more clonal expansion and lower generation probabilities than non-associated chains that were equally common. The only immune exposure information available for the cohort was CMV serostatus. Specific HLA alleles were associated with 15,000 to 20,000 TCR beta sequences at a false discovery rate of 0.05 in a later analysis. Correlated functional status among segregating V segments might reflect linkage disequilibrium, but an unknown experimental factor could not be ruled out. In both the original and validation cohorts, the classifier was reported to diagnose cytomegalovirus status with high specificity and sensitivity.

The cohort was made up of about 670 healthy bone marrow donors. All cohort members were sampled while nominally healthy, although unrecorded immune exposures were likely present. The donor tested CMV seronegative and was one of the 352 seronegative cohort members. A peripheral blood sample was collected from each donor, and TCR beta sequencing was performed on peripheral blood mononuclear cells. The Qiagen DNeasy Blood Extraction Kit was used to extract genomic DNA from the blood cell samples. Libraries were built with the immunoSEQ multiplex PCR assay. For the multiplex PCR, a mixture combining 60 forward primers for TCR Vbeta segments and 13 reverse primers for TCR Jbeta segments was used. A multiplex PCR assay on genomic DNA amplified the CDR3 region of rearranged TCR beta genes. On the Illumina HiSeq System, the amplified TCR beta libraries were sequenced as 87-base-pair reads. On the study's bioinformatics: A later analysis counted approximately 76 million unique TCR beta chains across the 650 to 800 repertoires, and 9.5 million to 11 million of these chains were shared by at least two donors. Raw reads were error-corrected and collapsed into unique sequences with a nearest-neighbor algorithm that merged closely related sequences to remove PCR and sequencing errors. CDR3 sequences were aligned to IMGT reference sequences to assign V, D and J gene segments. For a sequence to be retained, a match of at least six nucleotides was required to both a V gene segment and a J gene segment. Rearrangements were called productive when the CDR3 lacked stop codons and stayed in frame with V and J; all others were non-productive. CDR3 was defined according to IMGT convention as the region running from the second conserved V-encoded cysteine to the conserved J-encoded phenylalanine. The earlier analysis of about 500 of the donors excluded sequences that lacked an unambiguous match to a single V gene segment. An earlier analysis of several hundred of the donors called V segments functional above 56.7% productive rearrangements and segregating when the between-donor standard deviation exceeded 5%. To diagnose cytomegalovirus status from the catalog of TCR beta chain sequences, a statistical classification framework was built. A later analysis assigned V and J genes by comparing TCR nucleotide sequences with IMGT/GENE-DB human TR gene sequences. In a later analysis, CDR3 sequences and most-parsimonious VDJ recombination scenarios were assigned using the TCRdist pipeline. In a later analysis, each TCR beta chain was defined by its CDR3 amino acid sequence together with its V-gene family, and reads lacking a unique V-gene family were excluded. To address suspected cross-contamination and a sequencing artifact, a later analysis removed under 600 highly shared, low-generation-probability nucleotide sequences. In a later analysis, a clonal expansion index was calculated for each public chain from normalized within-repertoire ranks of inferred template counts. Generation probabilities in a later analysis came from a VDJ recombination model fitted to out-of-frame rearrangements, and those results were checked against IGoR. In a later analysis, hypergeometric tests were used to score TCR-TCR, TCR-HLA and TCR-CMV co-occurrence, with a repertoire-size bias correction applied to TCR pairs. False discovery rates were estimated in a later analysis by permuting HLA or CMV assignments 20 times. In a later analysis, co-occurring TCRs were grouped using DBSCAN, and TCRdist sequence similarity was added for clustering within HLA-allele-positive subsets. Co-occurrence clustering excluded repertoires with fewer than 30,000 or more than 120,000 public chains, plus five with anomalous nucleotide sharing. TCRdb took this table from immuneACCESS and kept in-frame rearrangements with V and J called. Such tables lack part of the clones; where checked against another copy, unresolved V genes explain under half of the gap, and the rest is unexplained. D and trimming were read from the DNA, whereas the V and J calls and clone size are those reported in that table. The sample records 97,000 or so clones, roughly 83% of which are singletons. In total, the top ten clones hold 2.6% of the sample.

This receptor chain uses TRBV5-1 and TRBJ2-2, with a weak D call of TRBD1 (6 bases match). The sample consisted of PBMCs. The sequence derives from a man aged 35 to 55 in good health and CMV-seronegative. The DNA reads as follows: TGCGCCAGCGCTGCCCTGGACAGCGGGGAGCTGTTTTTT. This is translated as CASAALDSGELFF.